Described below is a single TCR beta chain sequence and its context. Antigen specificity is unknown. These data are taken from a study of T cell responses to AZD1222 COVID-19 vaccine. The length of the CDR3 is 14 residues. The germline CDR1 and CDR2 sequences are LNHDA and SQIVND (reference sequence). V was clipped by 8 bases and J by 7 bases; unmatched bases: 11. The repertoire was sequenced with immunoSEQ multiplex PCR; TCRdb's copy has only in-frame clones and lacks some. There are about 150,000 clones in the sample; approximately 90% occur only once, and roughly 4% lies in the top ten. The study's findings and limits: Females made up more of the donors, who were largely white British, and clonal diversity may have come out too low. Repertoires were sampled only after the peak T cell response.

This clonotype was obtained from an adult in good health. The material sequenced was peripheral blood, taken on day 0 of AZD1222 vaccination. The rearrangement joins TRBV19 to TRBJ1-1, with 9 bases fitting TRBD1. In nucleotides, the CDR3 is TGTGCCAGTCGTTCGGACAGGGGCGCTGGTGAAGCTTTCTTT. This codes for CASRSDRGAGEAFF.